This TCR beta chain was retrieved from a study of T-cell reconstitution after alpha-beta-depleted transplantation in children. Broader study findings: About two months after transplant, alpha-beta T cells reportedly came from several hundred expanded graft clones. Diversity and T-cell counts at one year after transplant derived mostly from new T cells. Some patients' high day-60 TCRbeta diversity was attributed to recipient cells surviving conditioning.

A TCRbeta library incorporating unique molecular identifiers was prepared. In TCRdb, the PCR reads were re-called with MiXCR into one record per CDR3 protein. The table has 440,000 or so distinct CDR3 sequences, over 40% seen once. At least ten counts were recorded for this clonotype. Its antigen is unknown. The input for sequencing was PBMCs, taken before TCRalphabeta/CD19-depleted stem cell transplant. The receptor's source is a girl aged 2-10 years with aplastic anemia, due to receive a stem cell transplant.

CDR3 coding DNA: TGCAGTGCTAATGGACTAGCGGGAAACATTCAGTACTTC. The encoded protein is CSANGLAGNIQYF. This chain links TRBV20-1 with TRBJ2-4; 11 bases fit TRBD2. V was pared by 4 bases and J by 6 bases, with 2 bases of the junction left unmatched. The CDR3 contains 13 residues. Germline lookup yields CDR1 DFQATT and CDR2 SNEGSKA (reference sequence).